This TCR beta chain was sequenced in a study of OX40 agonist ivuxolimab in advanced cancers. Background on the study: Ivuxolimab was delivered to patients intravenously every 2 weeks at doses spanning 0.01 to 10 mg/kg. Three patients, one with hepatocellular carcinoma and two with cutaneous melanoma, achieved partial responses. Regarding the study as a whole: At 0.1 to 3.0 mg/kg and by week 6, CD4+ and CD8+ T cells in the blood had expanded clonally.

On this clone: Its antigen is unknown.

Only in-frame clones appear in the TCRdb table, and some are missing; sequencing was by immunoSEQ multiplex PCR. This sample carries 95,000 to 150,000 clones, roughly 93% of them seen once, and the ten largest clones take more than 0.15%. The length of the CDR3 is 16 residues. The germline V gene has CDR1 LGHNA and CDR2 YSLEER. Trimming left V 4 bases short and J 4 bases short, with 16 bases between. The TCR originated in an adult with an advanced solid tumor such as melanoma, head and neck, liver or kidney cancer. Here the sequenced sample was CD4+ or CD8+ T cells sorted from blood, taken in a trial of the OX40 agonist ivuxolimab. The chain has TRBV4-3 and TRBJ2-2; weak D call: TRBD1 (6 bases). The DNA of the CDR3 is TGCGCCAGCAGCCGTACAGGGATGGGGGCCACCGGGGAGCTGTTTTTT. It yields the protein CASSRTGMGATGELFF.